These 2 T cell receptor beta chains came from one sample sequenced in a study of T cells after yellow fever vaccination. MiXCR, run by TCRdb on the 5' RACE reads, gives a single entry per CDR3 protein. The sample carries some 670,000 distinct CDR3 sequences, 10% to 15% recorded once. Specimen: PBMCs, collected on the day of the yellow fever booster vaccination. These receptors all stem from a young man who received the YFV17D yellow fever vaccine.

The table lists this clonotype with a few counts. The chain links TRBV5-1 to TRBJ1-3; TRBD1 agrees at 8 bases. Trimming removed 4 bases from V and 4 bases from J; junction bases left unmatched: 13. The CDR3 runs 17 residues. In germline, CDR1 is SGHRS, CDR2 YFSETQ. The CDR3 protein is CASSAEGVRGQGNTIYF. The CDR3, as DNA: TGCGCCAGCAGCGCTGAGGGTGTCAGGGGGCAAGGAAACACCATATATTTT.

This clonotype was observed a handful of times. This chain joins TRBV7-8 and TRBJ2-7, with D perhaps matching TRBD2 (6 bases). This CDR3 contains 13 residues. The V gene lost 5 bases and the J gene lost 5 bases, with 13 bases spanning the gap. The germline gives CDR1 SGHVS, CDR2 FQNEAQ. CDR3 nucleotides: TGTGCCAGCAGCAACGCGGGGCGGAACGAGCAGTACTTC. Its translation is CASSNAGRNEQYF.